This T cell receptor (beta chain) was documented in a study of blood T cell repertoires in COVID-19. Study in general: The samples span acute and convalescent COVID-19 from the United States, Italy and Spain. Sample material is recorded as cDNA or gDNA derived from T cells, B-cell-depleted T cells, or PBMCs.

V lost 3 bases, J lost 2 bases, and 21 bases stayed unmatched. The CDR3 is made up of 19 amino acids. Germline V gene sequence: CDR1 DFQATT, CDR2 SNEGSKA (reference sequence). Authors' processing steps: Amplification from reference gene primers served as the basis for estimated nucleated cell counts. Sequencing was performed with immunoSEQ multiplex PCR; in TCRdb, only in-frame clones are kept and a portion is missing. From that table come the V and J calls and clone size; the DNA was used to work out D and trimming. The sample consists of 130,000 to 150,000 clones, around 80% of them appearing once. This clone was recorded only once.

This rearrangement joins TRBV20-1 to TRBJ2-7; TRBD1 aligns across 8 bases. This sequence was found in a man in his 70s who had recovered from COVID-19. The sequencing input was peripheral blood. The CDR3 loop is CSASDITGGRRQGTYEQYF. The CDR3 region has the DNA TGCAGTGCTAGTGATATAACAGGAGGACGGCGACAGGGGACCTACGAGCAGTACTTC.